The 18 T cell receptor beta chains given below trace back to one sample, sequenced in a study of beta chain features in type 1 diabetes. Sequencing targeted expressed TCRB transcripts, as all isolated RNA had been reverse transcribed. Sequencing was performed with immunoSEQ multiplex PCR; in TCRdb, only in-frame clones are kept and a portion is missing. The top ten clones hold 0.55% to 0.8% of a sample with around 180,000 clones, 10% to 15% of them seen once. Sequencing used central memory CD4+ T cells from blood. These receptors were collected from a young woman in good health.

The rearrangement joins TRBV29-1 to TRBJ1-4; 8 positions agree with TRBD1. The germline CDR1 and CDR2 sequences are SQVTM and ANQGSEA. V lost 2 bases to trimming and J lost 7 bases; unmatched junction nucleotides: 9. The CDR3 has 15 amino acids. The CDR3 reads CSVETHQGAVEKLFF. The CDR3 nucleotides read TGCAGCGTTGAAACCCACCAGGGGGCTGTTGAAAAACTGTTTTTT.

This clone appeared a few times. V is TRBV2 and J is TRBJ2-3, with 9 bases matching TRBD1. The CDR3 extends over 15 amino acids. J was trimmed by 0 bases and V by 6 bases; bases with no gene match: 4. Germline V gene data show CDR1 as SNHLY and CDR2 as FYNNEI. CDR3 sequence reads: CASRTQGASTDTQYF. The CDR3 DNA follows: TGTGCCAGCAGGACACAGGGGGCTAGCACAGATACGCAGTATTTT. The full variable domain, in which reference TRBV2 and TRBJ2-3 provide the parts outside the CDR3, is EPEVTQTPSHQVTQMGQEVILRCVPISNHLYFYWYRQILGQKVEFLVSFYNNEISEKSEIFDDQFSVERPDGSNFTLKIRSTKLEDSAMYFCASRTQGASTDTQYFGPGTRLTVL.

The rearrangement joins TRBV18 to TRBJ1-1; D gene ambiguous. Germline V gene data show CDR1 as KGHSH and CDR2 as LQKENI. Trimming took 4 bases from V and 1 from J, leaving 10 bases between them. The CDR3 totals 14 residues. In DNA, the CDR3 is TGTGCCAGCTCACTCACGTCTAGGAACACTGAAGCTTTCTTT. It encodes CASSLTSRNTEAFF. The whole variable domain, remainder taken from reference TRBV18 and TRBJ1-1, is NAGVMQNPRHLVRRRGQEARLRCSPMKGHSHVYWYRQLPEEGLKFMVYLQKENIIDESGMPKERFSAEFPKEGPSILRIQQVVRGDSAAYFCASSLTSRNTEAFFGQGTRLTVV.

The chain uses TRBV28 and TRBJ2-4; D ambiguous. V lost 3 bases, J lost 5 bases, and 5 bases lay in between. The CDR3 loop spans 12 amino acids. Germline CDR1 MDHEN, CDR2 SYDVKM. Here the CDR3 DNA reads TGTGCCAGCAGTTTCGGAGAAAACATTCAGTACTTC. Translating it yields CASSFGENIQYF. Variable domain in full (rest from reference TRBV28 and TRBJ2-4): DVKVTQSSRYLVKRTGEKVFLECVQDMDHENMFWYRQDPGLGLRLIYFSYDVKMKEKGDIPEGYSVSREKKERFSLILESASTNQTSMYLCASSFGENIQYFGAGTRLSVL.

Concerning this clone itself: Different DNA sequences within this sample yield the same CDR3. V is TRBV29-1 and J is TRBJ2-1; 8 bases map to TRBD1. This CDR3 comprises 12 residues. The germline V gene has CDR1 SQVTM and CDR2 ANQGSEA. V was clipped by 4 bases and J by 6 bases; unmatched bases: 2. The CDR3 region is CSVGQGRNEQFF. CDR3 nucleotide sequence: TGCAGCGTTGGACAGGGGCGCAATGAGCAGTTCTTC.

The chain is built from TRBV28 and TRBJ2-2, with D possibly matching TRBD2 (5 bases). V gave up 5 bases and J gave up 6 bases, with 16 bases separating them. The CDR3 is made up of 15 amino acids. Germline V lookup: CDR1 MDHEN, CDR2 SYDVKM. This CDR3 reads CASSTLGLESGELFF. The CDR3 DNA follows: TGTGCCAGCAGTACACTAGGGCTGGAATCCGGGGAGCTGTTTTTT. The full variable domain, its missing parts supplied by reference TRBV28 and TRBJ2-2, is DVKVTQSSRYLVKRTGEKVFLECVQDMDHENMFWYRQDPGLGLRLIYFSYDVKMKEKGDIPEGYSVSREKKERFSLILESASTNQTSMYLCASSTLGLESGELFFGEGSRLTVL.

The rearrangement joins TRBV27 to TRBJ2-1, with a possible D match to TRBD1 (5 bases). The V and J ends lost 4 bases and 7 bases respectively, with 11 bases between them. This CDR3 has 13 residues. CDR1 is MNHEY and CDR2 is SMNVEV in the germline V gene (reference sequence). CDR3 sequence: CASSSYSGNEQFF. The CDR3 coding sequence is TGTGCCAGCAGTTCCTATTCAGGGAATGAGCAGTTCTTC.

The chain links TRBV28 to TRBJ1-5; the match to TRBD1 covers 8 bases. CDR3 length: 15 residues. Germline V CDR1 and CDR2: MDHEN, SYDVKM. The junction had 3 bases not matched to a gene; V was cut back by 3 bases and J by 2 bases. Written as DNA, the CDR3 is TGTGCCAGCAGTTTCAGGGGGCGGGGCAATCAGCCCCAGCATTTT. Its protein is CASSFRGRGNQPQHF.

The chain carries TRBV30 and TRBJ1-5; perhaps TRBD1 as D (5 bases). Germline CDR1 reads GTSNPN; CDR2 reads SVGIG (reference sequence). The CDR3 is made up of 14 amino acids. Trimming stripped 7 bases from V and 2 bases from J, with 15 bases between. As DNA, the CDR3 is TGTGCCTATGTCTTGGGGGGAGGCAATCAGCCCCAGCATTTT. It yields the protein CAYVLGGGNQPQHF.

This clone was detected many times. CDR3 nucleotide sequence: TGCGCCAGCAGCCCCGGTCCCACAGATACGCAGTATTTT. Translated: CASSPGPTDTQYF. The gene calls are TRBV5-1 and TRBJ2-3; no clear D gene. The CDR3 covers 13 residues. The germline V gene encodes CDR1 SGHRS and CDR2 YFSETQ. Trimming left V 4 bases short and J 2 bases short, with 8 bases between.

The rearrangement joins TRBV9 to TRBJ2-5; 7 bases are shared with TRBD1. CDR1 is SGDLS, CDR2 YYNGEE, per germline. Germline trimming cut 3 bases from V and 2 bases from J; bases unmatched to any gene: 1. There are 13 residues in the CDR3. The chain's CDR3 is CASSGQGQETQYF. CDR3 bases: TGTGCCAGCAGCGGACAGGGTCAAGAGACCCAGTACTTC.

V usage is TRBV21-1 and J usage is TRBJ1-1; the table calls TRBD1, which could not be checked here. TRBV21-1 is a documented pseudogene. This CDR3 has 17 residues. The CDR3 nucleotides are TGTGCCAGCAGCAAAGATAGGACAAGGGGATTGAACACTGAAGCTTTCTTT. It yields the protein CASSKDRTRGLNTEAFF.

This clone was seen a handful of times. This chain links TRBV2 with TRBJ1-1; tentative D call: TRBD1 (6 bases). The ends were cut back, 7 bases at V and 7 bases at J, with 13 bases in the middle. Germline V gene sequence: CDR1 SNHLY, CDR2 FYNNEI. This CDR3 contains 12 residues. The CDR3 loop reads CASKGDTFEAFF. CDR3 in DNA: TGTGCCAGCAAGGGGGACACTTTTGAAGCTTTCTTT.

CDR3 nucleotide sequence: TGTGCCAGCAGTCGACAGGGCCGGCTCGAGCAGTACTTC. It specifies CASSRQGRLEQYF. This sequence joins TRBV6-5 and TRBJ2-7, with 7 nucleotides matching TRBD1. The CDR3 is made up of 13 amino acids. Germline V gene lookup returns CDR1 MNHEY and CDR2 SVGAGI. V lost 5 bases to trimming and J lost 6 bases; unmatched junction nucleotides: 7.

The chain joins TRBV25-1 to TRBJ2-1; perhaps TRBD2 as D (6 bases). The CDR3 contains 15 residues. V lost 2 bases and J lost 3, with 11 bases in between. Looked up from germline, CDR1 is MGHDK and CDR2 is SYGVNS. Here the CDR3 DNA reads TGTGCCAGCAGTGAACGGACTACTTTCTACAATGAGCAGTTCTTC. This gives the protein CASSERTTFYNEQFF. The variable domain in full, with the rest retrieved from reference TRBV25-1 and TRBJ2-1, is EADIYQTPRYLVIGTGKKITLECSQTMGHDKMYWYQQDPGMELHLIHYSYGVNSTEKGDLSSESTVSRIRTEHFPLTLESARPSHTSQYLCASSERTTFYNEQFFGPGTRLTVL.

The chain recombines TRBV4-2 with TRBJ2-5; 8 nucleotides agree with TRBD2. Germline CDR1 LGHNA, CDR2 YNFKEQ. With V trimmed by 0 bases and J by 5 bases, 11 bases remained unmatched. The length of the CDR3 is 17 residues. The DNA for the CDR3 is TGTGCCAGCAGCCAAGATGTCGGGACTAGTCAGGGGGAGACCCAGTACTTC. Translation: CASSQDVGTSQGETQYF.

The table lists this clone with a few counts. The rearrangement uses TRBV10-3 and TRBJ2-1; TRBD2 is a possible D gene (6 bases). The CDR3 is 15 amino acids. CDR1 and CDR2 (germline): ENHRY, SYGVKD. Trimming shortened V by 2 bases and J by 5 bases, and 13 bases separated the two germline ends. The CDR3 nucleotides are TGTGCCATCAGTGAGGGGCGGGACGGGAACAATGAGCAGTTCTTC. Its protein is CAISEGRDGNNEQFF.

The J gene is TRBJ2-6, the V gene TRBV30; 9 nucleotides line up with TRBD2. CDR1 and CDR2 from the germline V gene are GTSNPN and SVGIG (reference sequence). The CDR3 totals 18 residues. With 5 bases clipped from V and 4 bases from J, the junction kept 15 bases outside the gene matches. CDR3 in amino acids: CAWGGTSAGGPGANVLTF. As DNA, the CDR3 is TGTGCCTGGGGGGGGACTTCAGCGGGAGGTCCGGGGGCCAACGTCCTGACTTTC.